This TCR beta chain stems from a study of blood T cell repertoires in COVID-19. Study-wide context: Specimens from acute and convalescent COVID-19 originated in the United States, Italy and Spain. PBMCs, B-cell-depleted T cells, or T cells provided the cDNA or gDNA that made up the material.

CDR3 length: 15 residues. Germline V gene sequence: CDR1 SGHRS, CDR2 YFSETQ. V was clipped by 7 bases and J by 3 bases; unmatched bases: 12. The table lists this clone with a count of one. Per the original methods: Quantification of nucleated cells was approximated via reference gene primer amplification. This table comes from immunoSEQ multiplex PCR, and its TCRdb copy is limited to in-frame clones, with some not included. V and J calls and clone size are as listed in that table; D and trimming were resolved from the DNA. The profile shows approximately 50,000 clones, around 80% of them singletons. Sequencing input: peripheral blood. The TCR sequence derives from a man in his 70s with acute or convalescent COVID-19. V usage is TRBV5-1 and J usage is TRBJ2-5; the match to TRBD2 covers 7 bases. CDR3 DNA: TGCGCCAGCCTAAGCCGTCGTGGGGGGGAAGAGACCCAGTACTTC. Translating it yields CASLSRRGGEETQYF.